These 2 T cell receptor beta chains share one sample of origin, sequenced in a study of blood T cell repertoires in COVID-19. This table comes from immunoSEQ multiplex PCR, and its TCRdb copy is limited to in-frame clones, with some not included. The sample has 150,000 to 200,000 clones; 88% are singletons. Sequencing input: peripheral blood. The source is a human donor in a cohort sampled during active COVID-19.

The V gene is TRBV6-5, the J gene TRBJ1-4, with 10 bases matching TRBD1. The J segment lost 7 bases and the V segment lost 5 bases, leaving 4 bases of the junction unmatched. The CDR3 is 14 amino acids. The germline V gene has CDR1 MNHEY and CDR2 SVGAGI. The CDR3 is CASSPGTGVEKLFF. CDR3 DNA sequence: TGTGCCAGCAGTCCCGGGACAGGGGTTGAAAAACTGTTTTTT.

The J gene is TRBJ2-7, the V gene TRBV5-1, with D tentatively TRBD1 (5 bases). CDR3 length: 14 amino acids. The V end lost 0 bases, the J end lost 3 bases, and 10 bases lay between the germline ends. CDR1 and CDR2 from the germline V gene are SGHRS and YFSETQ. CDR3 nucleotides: TGCGCCAGCAGCTTGGAAGCGACAGTCTACGAGCAGTACTTC. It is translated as CASSLEATVYEQYF.